This T cell receptor (beta chain) was recorded in a study of blood T cells in healthy people across ages. Broader study findings: Leaving the PBMCs unsorted stopped any conclusive comparison of naive versus antigen-experienced cells. Both higher diversity and more naive CD4+ cells marked long-lived donors when set against aged donors.

PCR was performed a second time for about 7 to 11 cycles using a sample-barcoded 5' primer and a J-beta primer mix. Via MiXCR, TCRdb re-called the 5' RACE reads, giving one row per CDR3 protein. The sample lists about 1 million distinct CDR3 sequences; 35% to 50% were seen once. A note on this clonotype: The antigen is undetermined. A junction boundary mismatches the germline segment, possibly from a read error.

The CDR3 runs to 14 residues. Germline CDR1 KGHSH, CDR2 LQKENI. The TCR sequence derives from a woman in her sixties in good health. The sequencing sample was made of blood. The V and J genes are TRBV18 and TRBJ2-5, with TRBD1 as a possible D gene (6 bases). The CDR3: CANSPLDRIETQYF. The CDR3 region has the DNA TGTGCCAACTCACCACTTGACAGGATAGAGACCCAGTACTTC.